This is a list of T cell receptor beta chains from one sample in a study of response to subunit inactivated influenza vaccine. TCRdb ran MiXCR on the RT-PCR reads and lists one entry per CDR3 protein. Of hundreds of thousands of distinct CDR3 sequences in the sample, around 11% were seen once. The source was PBMCs from blood, collected on the day of vaccination. These receptors were obtained from a man in his forties or fifties who received an inactivated influenza vaccine. CDR3s include the opening cysteine and the closing phenylalanine or tryptophan. Each record gives: V gene, J gene, D gene, clone size, CDR3 DNA, CDR3 protein. A D gene is named only where the DNA matches it firmly. Size is stated for part of the rows, as once, few or many counts, or as a class when the clone is expanded.

TRBV7-2	TRBJ2-2	TRBD2	many	TGTGCCAGCAGCTTAGTAGCGGGGGCCCGCACCGGGGAGCTGTTTTTT	CASSLVAGARTGELFF
TRBV7-2	TRBJ2-3	-	-	TGTGCCAGCAGCTTAGCCGGGTGGGGGGCCGGCACAGATACGCAGTATTTT	CASSLAGWGAGTDTQYF
TRBV5-1	TRBJ1-4	-	few	TGCGCCAGCAGCTTGGTAGCTCAGTCAAATGAAAAACTGTTTTTT	CASSLVAQSNEKLFF
TRBV25-1	TRBJ1-1	-	-	TGTGCCAGCAGCGAACTTACTGAAGCTTTCTTT	CASSELTEAFF
TRBV7-6	TRBJ1-1	-	many	TGTGCCAGCAGCTTAGCAGCGGAGGTCGGGGAAGCTTTCTTT	CASSLAAEVGEAFF
TRBV4-3	TRBJ2-6	TRBD2	-	TGCGCCAGCAGCCGAGTAGCGGGAGCTGGGGCCAACGTCCTGACTTTC	CASSRVAGAGANVLTF
TRBV20-1	TRBJ2-5	TRBD1	-	TGCAGTGCTAGGCCGGACAGGGGGCTTGGTGAGACCCAGTACTTC	CSARPDRGLGETQYF
TRBV24-1	TRBJ2-1	-	few	TGTGCCACTACTCCAGGGGGGGGGAATAACAATGAGCAGTTCTTC	CATTPGGGNNNEQFF
TRBV2	TRBJ2-5	-	many	TGTGCCAGCAGCCGGGGACAACAGGCAGAGACCCAGTACTTC	CASSRGQQAETQYF
TRBV5-1	TRBJ2-5	-	many	TGCGCCAGCAGCTCTTCCGGGACACCCCAATTGGAGACCCAGTACTTC	CASSSSGTPQLETQYF
TRBV7-9	TRBJ2-5	TRBD1	many	TGTGCCAGCAGCCCCGGACAGGGAAGGACCCAGTACTTC	CASSPGQGRTQYF
TRBV18	TRBJ2-7	-	few	TGTGCCAGCTCACCTGGACGGGAAGCCTACGAGCAGTACTTC	CASSPGREAYEQYF
TRBV15	TRBJ1-5	-	few	TGTGCCACCAGCAGTAAGGGGGTCGGCAATCAGCCCCAGCATTTT	CATSSKGVGNQPQHF
TRBV4-1	TRBJ1-4	-	few	TGCGCCAGCAGCCAGCGGGAAACGGCAACTAATGAAAAACTGTTTTTT	CASSQRETATNEKLFF
TRBV6-2/TRBV6-3	TRBJ2-7	-	few	TGTGCCAGCGGTAAGAGGAACTCCTACGAGCAGTACTTC	CASGKRNSYEQYF
TRBV11-2	TRBJ2-1	TRBD2	many	TGTGCCAGCAGCTCCTCTAGCGGGGGGCATAATGAGCAGTTCTTC	CASSSSSGGHNEQFF
TRBV7-3	TRBJ2-1	-	few	TGTGCCAGCAGCAAAAGGTTGGGGAGCTCCTACAATGAGCAGTTCTTC	CASSKRLGSSYNEQFF
TRBV20-1	TRBJ2-3	-	few	TGCAGTGCTAGGCGCGGGGCTAGCACAGCTACGCAGTATTTT	CSARRGASTATQYF
TRBV10-3	TRBJ1-5	TRBD1	few	TGTGCCATCAGCACAGGGGAGGGTCAGCCCCAGCATTTT	CAISTGEGQPQHF
TRBV4-3	TRBJ2-5	TRBD2	-	TGCGCCAGCAGCCAAGACTTAGCGGGAGGTATCCAAGAGACCCAGTACTTC	CASSQDLAGGIQETQYF
TRBV10-3	TRBJ2-5	TRBD2	few	TGTGCCACAAGCGGAGCGGGGGGGGGATCGGCAGAGACCCAGTACTTC	CATSGAGGGSAETQYF
TRBV11-1	TRBJ2-3	TRBD2	many	TGTGCCAGCAGCTGGACTAGCGGGAGGTCCGTTGTGCGAGATACGCAGTATTTT	CASSWTSGRSVVRDTQYF
TRBV11-2	TRBJ2-7	-	-	TGTGCCAGCAGCTTAGGACCCGCCATCGCCCTCAACGAGCAGTACTTC	CASSLGPAIALNEQYF
TRBV7-4	TRBJ2-1	TRBD1	-	TGTGCCAGCAGCATCCACGAGGACAGGGACCATGAGCAGTTCTTC	CASSIHEDRDHEQFF
TRBV5-1	TRBJ2-6	-	-	TGCGCCAGCAGCTCCCCGACATCTATCGATATCAGCTCTGGGGCCAACGTCCTGACTTTC	CASSSPTSIDISSGANVLTF
TRBV5-6	TRBJ2-5	-	-	TGTGCCAGCAGCTTGGCGTTAGGGGGGGAGACCCACTACTTC	CASSLALGGETHYF
TRBV28	TRBJ1-2	-	few	TGTGCCAGCAGTTTTCTGGGGCCAGCTAACTATGGCTACACCTTC	CASSFLGPANYGYTF
TRBV28	TRBJ2-1	TRBD2	few	TGTGCCAGCAGGATCGCCGGGACTAGTTACAATGAGCAGTTCTTC	CASRIAGTSYNEQFF
TRBV6-1	TRBJ1-1	-	few	TGTGCCAGCAGTGAATGGAGGGGAACTAACACTGAAGCTTTCTTT	CASSEWRGTNTEAFF
TRBV20-1	TRBJ2-7	TRBD1	few	TGCAGTGCCCATCAGGGGGCGGGGGAGCAGTACTTC	CSAHQGAGEQYF
TRBV15	TRBJ1-4	-	-	TGTGCCACCAGCAGAGATCGTTCCGGGGGAACTAATGAAAAACTGTTTTTT	CATSRDRSGGTNEKLFF
TRBV7-2	TRBJ2-1	TRBD1	-	TGTGCCAGCAGCTTAGCGGGGACAGGGCTAGAGCAGTTCTTC	CASSLAGTGLEQFF
TRBV6-5	TRBJ2-7	-	few	TGTGCCAGCAGTTACTCATCGGGGGCCTACGAGCAGTACTTC	CASSYSSGAYEQYF
TRBV5-1	TRBJ2-5	-	-	TGCGCCAGCAGCTTGGTCCAGCACCAAGAGACCCAGTACTTC	CASSLVQHQETQYF
TRBV4-2	TRBJ1-1	-	few	TGTGCCAGCAGCCAAGCATACATGAACACTGAAGCTTTCTTT	CASSQAYMNTEAFF
TRBV4-3	TRBJ2-3	TRBD2	many	TGCGCCAGCAGCCAAGGCGCTAGCGGGAGTCAAGATACGCAGTATTTT	CASSQGASGSQDTQYF
TRBV12-3/TRBV12-4	TRBJ2-1	TRBD2	many	TGTGCCAGCAGTTCGCGGACTAGCGGGAGCTCCTACAATGAGCAGTTCTTC	CASSSRTSGSSYNEQFF
TRBV6-1	TRBJ1-4	-	few	TGTGCCAGCAGACAACACGGAAGCAATGAAAAACTGTTTTTT	CASRQHGSNEKLFF
TRBV29-1	TRBJ2-5	-	many	TGCAGCGTTGAAAGGAGGGGACGAACCCAGTACTTC	CSVERRGRTQYF
TRBV4-3	TRBJ2-3	-	-	TGCGCCAGCAGCCTGAATTACATTGACACAGATACGCAGTATTTT	CASSLNYIDTDTQYF
TRBV5-1	TRBJ2-6	TRBD1	few	TGCGCCAGCAGCTCGACAGGGACTGGGGCCAACGTCCTGACTTTC	CASSSTGTGANVLTF
TRBV12-3/TRBV12-4	TRBJ1-5	-	-	TGTGCCAGCTCACTCCTGGGACGACAAACGGGGCCCCAGCATTTT	CASSLLGRQTGPQHF
TRBV20-1	TRBJ2-1	TRBD2	-	TGCAGTGCTTGCCCTCCCCGGACTAGGAATGAGCAGTTCTTC	CSACPPRTRNEQFF
TRBV20-1	TRBJ2-1	-	once	TGCAGAGCCGCAGAATCAGGGAATCTCAATGAGCAGTTCTTC	CRAAESGNLNEQFF
TRBV7-2	TRBJ2-7	-	-	TGTGCCAGCAGCCTAAAATCCGGCTACGAGCAGTACTTC	CASSLKSGYEQYF